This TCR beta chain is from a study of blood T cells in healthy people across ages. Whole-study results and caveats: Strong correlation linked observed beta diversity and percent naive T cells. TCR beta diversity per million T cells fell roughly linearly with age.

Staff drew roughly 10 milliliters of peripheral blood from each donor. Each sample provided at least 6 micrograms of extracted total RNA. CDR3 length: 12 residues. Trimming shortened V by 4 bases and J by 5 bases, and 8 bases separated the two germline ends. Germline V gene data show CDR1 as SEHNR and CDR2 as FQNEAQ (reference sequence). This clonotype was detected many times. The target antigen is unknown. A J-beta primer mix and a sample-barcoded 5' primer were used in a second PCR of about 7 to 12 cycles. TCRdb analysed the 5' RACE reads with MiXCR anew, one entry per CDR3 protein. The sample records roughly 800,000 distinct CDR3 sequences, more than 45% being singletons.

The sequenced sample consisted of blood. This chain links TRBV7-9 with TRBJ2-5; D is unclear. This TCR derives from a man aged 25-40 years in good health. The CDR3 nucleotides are TGTGCCAGCAGCTCTACTGGGGAGACCCAGTACTTC. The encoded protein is CASSSTGETQYF. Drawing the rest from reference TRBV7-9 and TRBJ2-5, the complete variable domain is DTGVSQNPRHKITKRGQNVTFRCDPISEHNRLYWYRQTLGQGPEFLTYFQNEAQLEKSRLLSDRFSAERPKGSFSTLEIQRTEQGDSAMYLCASSSTGETQYFGPGTRLLVL.